This T cell receptor (beta chain) was identified in a study of OX40 agonist ivuxolimab in advanced cancers. Trimming removed 5 bases from V and 1 base from J, with 6 bases in between. Germline CDR1 KGHSH, CDR2 LQKENI. This CDR3 has 13 amino acids. Here immunoSEQ multiplex PCR was the method, and the copy in TCRdb shows in-frame clones only, minus some. The sample contains approximately 50,000 clones, 70% to 80% of which appear only once. Here the sequenced sample was CD4+ or CD8+ T cells sorted from blood, taken in a trial of the OX40 agonist ivuxolimab. The TCR comes from an adult with an advanced solid tumor such as melanoma, head and neck, liver or kidney cancer. The rearrangement links TRBV18 to TRBJ2-1; D is uncertain. The CDR3: CASSAFSYNEQFF. In DNA form, the CDR3 reads TGTGCCAGCTCAGCCTTTTCCTACAATGAGCAGTTCTTC.